What follows are 2 T cell receptor beta chains derived from one specimen sequenced in a study of shared clonotypes between healthy human individuals. The data were produced by immunoSEQ multiplex PCR, yet TCRdb's version contains in-frame clones alone and is incomplete. The profile shows over a million clones, roughly 96% of them singletons. The sample taken for sequencing was naive CD4+ T cells sorted from blood. Subset here: CD45RA+ positively selected. Every receptor here comes from a young man in good health.

This chain connects TRBV28 to TRBJ2-7, with a tentative D call TRBD1 (6 bases). The CDR3 contains 19 residues. Germline CDR1 and CDR2: MDHEN and SYDVKM. The germline V and J ends were trimmed by 5 bases and 0 bases, with 26 bases remaining between them. CDR3 in amino acids: CASSPGRGHSRGLSYEQYF. The CDR3 DNA reads TGTGCCAGCAGTCCGGGACGGGGACACTCCAGGGGTCTCTCCTACGAGCAGTACTTC.

The CDR3 sequence is CASSFRPGTSVRADTQYF. The CDR3 DNA is TGTGCCAGCAGTTTTAGGCCCGGGACTAGTGTGAGGGCAGATACGCAGTATTTT. This chain joins TRBV28 and TRBJ2-3; 8 positions match TRBD2. With 3 bases clipped from V and 4 bases from J, the junction kept 15 bases outside the gene matches. This CDR3 region has 18 residues. From germline, CDR1 is MDHEN and CDR2 SYDVKM. The entire variable domain, with the rest obtained from reference TRBV28 and TRBJ2-3, is as follows: DVKVTQSSRYLVKRTGEKVFLECVQDMDHENMFWYRQDPGLGLRLIYFSYDVKMKEKGDIPEGYSVSREKKERFSLILESASTNQTSMYLCASSFRPGTSVRADTQYFGPGTRLTVL.